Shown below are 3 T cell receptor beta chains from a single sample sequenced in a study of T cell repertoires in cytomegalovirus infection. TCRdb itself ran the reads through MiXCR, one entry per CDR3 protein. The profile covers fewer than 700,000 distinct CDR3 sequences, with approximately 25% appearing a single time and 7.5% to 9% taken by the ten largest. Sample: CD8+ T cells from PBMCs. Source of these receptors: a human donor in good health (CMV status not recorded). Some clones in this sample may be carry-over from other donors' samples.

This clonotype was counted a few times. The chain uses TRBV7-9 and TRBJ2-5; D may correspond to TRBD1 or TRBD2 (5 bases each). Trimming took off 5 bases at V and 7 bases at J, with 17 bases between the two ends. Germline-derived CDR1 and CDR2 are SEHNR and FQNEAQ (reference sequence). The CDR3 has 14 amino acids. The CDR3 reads CASSQDGAPATQYF. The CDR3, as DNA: TGTGCCAGCAGCCAAGACGGGGCCCCGGCGACCCAGTACTTC.

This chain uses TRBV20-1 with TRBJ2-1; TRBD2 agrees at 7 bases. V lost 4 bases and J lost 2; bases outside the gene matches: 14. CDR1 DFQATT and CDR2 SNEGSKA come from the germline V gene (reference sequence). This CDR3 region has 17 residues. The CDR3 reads CSAKEINERGAYNEQFF. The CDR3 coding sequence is TGCAGTGCTAAAGAGATCAACGAGCGGGGCGCCTACAATGAGCAGTTCTTC.

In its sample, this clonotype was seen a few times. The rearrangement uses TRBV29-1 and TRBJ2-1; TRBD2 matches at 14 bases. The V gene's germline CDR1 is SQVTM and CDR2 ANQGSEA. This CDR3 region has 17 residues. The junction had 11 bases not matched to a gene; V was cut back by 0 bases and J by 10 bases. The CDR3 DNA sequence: TGCAGCGTTGAAGAGTTAGGAGGACTAGCGGGGGGTGGGGAGCAGTTCTTC. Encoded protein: CSVEELGGLAGGGEQFF.